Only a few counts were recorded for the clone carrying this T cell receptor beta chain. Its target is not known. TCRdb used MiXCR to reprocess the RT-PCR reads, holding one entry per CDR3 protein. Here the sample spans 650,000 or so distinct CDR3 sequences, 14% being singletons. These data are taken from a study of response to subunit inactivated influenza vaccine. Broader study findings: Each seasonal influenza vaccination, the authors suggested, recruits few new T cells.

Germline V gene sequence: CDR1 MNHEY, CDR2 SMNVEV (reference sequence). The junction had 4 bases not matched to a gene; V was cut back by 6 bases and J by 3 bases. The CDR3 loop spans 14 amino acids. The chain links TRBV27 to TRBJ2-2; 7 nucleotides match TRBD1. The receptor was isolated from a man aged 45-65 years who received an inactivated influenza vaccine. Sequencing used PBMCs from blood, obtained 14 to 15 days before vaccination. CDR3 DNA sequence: TGTGCCAGCAGCGGGACAGCCCACACCGGGGAGCTGTTTTTT. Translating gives CASSGTAHTGELFF.